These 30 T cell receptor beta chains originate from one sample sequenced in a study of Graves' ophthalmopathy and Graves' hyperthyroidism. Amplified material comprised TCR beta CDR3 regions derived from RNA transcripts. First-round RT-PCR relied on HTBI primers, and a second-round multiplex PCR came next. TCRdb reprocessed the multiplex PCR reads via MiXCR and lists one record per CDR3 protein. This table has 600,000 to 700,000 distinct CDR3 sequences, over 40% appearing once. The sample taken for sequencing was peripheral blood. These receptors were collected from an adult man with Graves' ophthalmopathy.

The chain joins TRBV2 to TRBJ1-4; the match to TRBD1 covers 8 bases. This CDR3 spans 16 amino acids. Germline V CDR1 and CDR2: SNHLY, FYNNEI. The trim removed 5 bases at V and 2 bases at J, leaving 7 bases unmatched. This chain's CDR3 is CASSQLDRGTNEKLFF. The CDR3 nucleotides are TGTGCCAGCAGTCAACTTGACAGGGGCACTAATGAAAAACTGTTTTTT.

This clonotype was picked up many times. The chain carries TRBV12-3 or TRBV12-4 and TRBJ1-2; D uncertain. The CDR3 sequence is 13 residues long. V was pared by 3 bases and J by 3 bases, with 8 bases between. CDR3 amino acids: CASSLREDYGYTF. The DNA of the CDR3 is TGTGCCAGCAGTTTGAGAGAGGACTATGGCTACACCTTC.

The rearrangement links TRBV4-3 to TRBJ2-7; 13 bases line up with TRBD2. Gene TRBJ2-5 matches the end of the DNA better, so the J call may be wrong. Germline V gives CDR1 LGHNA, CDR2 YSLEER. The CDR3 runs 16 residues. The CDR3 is CASSRRTSGGTETQYF. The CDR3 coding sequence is TGCGCCAGCAGCCGGAGGACTAGCGGGGGCACGGAGACCCAGTACTTC.

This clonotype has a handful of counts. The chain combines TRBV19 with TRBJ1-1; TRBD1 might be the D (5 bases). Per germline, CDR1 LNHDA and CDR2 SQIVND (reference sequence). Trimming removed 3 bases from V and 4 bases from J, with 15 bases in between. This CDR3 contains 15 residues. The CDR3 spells CASSINFGGSTEAFF. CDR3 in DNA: TGTGCCAGTAGTATTAATTTTGGGGGTAGCACTGAAGCTTTCTTT.

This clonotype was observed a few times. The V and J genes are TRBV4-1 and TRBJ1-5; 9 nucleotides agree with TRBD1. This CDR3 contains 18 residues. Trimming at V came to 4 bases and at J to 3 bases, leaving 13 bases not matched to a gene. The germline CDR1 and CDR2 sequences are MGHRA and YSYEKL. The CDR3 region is CASSRGAPGQGNNQPQHF. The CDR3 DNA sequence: TGCGCCAGCAGCCGAGGGGCCCCGGGACAGGGTAACAATCAGCCCCAGCATTTT.

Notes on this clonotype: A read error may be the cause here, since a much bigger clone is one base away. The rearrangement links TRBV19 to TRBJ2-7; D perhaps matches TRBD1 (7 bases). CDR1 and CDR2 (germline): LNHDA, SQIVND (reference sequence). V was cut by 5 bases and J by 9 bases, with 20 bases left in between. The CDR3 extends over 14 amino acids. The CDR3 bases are TGTGCCAGTAGTCCCCTAATGAGCAGGGGGGCGCAGTACTTC. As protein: CASSPLMSRGAQYF.

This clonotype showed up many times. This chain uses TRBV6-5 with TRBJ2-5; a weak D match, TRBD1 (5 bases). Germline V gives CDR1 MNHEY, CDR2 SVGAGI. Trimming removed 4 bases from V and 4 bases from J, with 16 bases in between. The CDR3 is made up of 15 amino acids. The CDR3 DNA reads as TGTGCCAGCAGTTCGGCCCTAACAGGCGGAGAGACCCAGTACTTC. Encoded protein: CASSSALTGGETQYF.

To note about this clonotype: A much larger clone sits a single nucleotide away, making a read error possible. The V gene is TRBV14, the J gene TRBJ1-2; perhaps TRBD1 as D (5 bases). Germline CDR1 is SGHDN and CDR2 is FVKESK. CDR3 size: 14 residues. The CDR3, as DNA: TGTGCCAGCAGCCAAGTTACCAGGGACTATGGCCACACCTTC. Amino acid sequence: CASSQVTRDYGHTF.

The CDR3 reads CASSLAPRGARRETQYF. The CDR3 bases are TGTGCCAGCAGCTTAGCGCCGCGGGGGGCCAGGAGGGAGACCCAGTACTTC. The gene calls are TRBV7-6 and TRBJ2-5; 8 bases fit TRBD2. This CDR3 is 17 amino acids long. Unmatched junction bases numbered 11, after V lost 0 bases and J lost 5 bases. From germline, CDR1 is SGHVS and CDR2 FNYEAQ.

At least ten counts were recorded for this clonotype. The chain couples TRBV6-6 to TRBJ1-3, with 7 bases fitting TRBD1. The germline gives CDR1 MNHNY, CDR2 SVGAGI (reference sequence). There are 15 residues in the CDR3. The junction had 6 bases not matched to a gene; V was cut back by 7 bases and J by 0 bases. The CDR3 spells CASNPTGISGNTIYF. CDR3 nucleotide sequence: TGTGCCAGCAATCCGACAGGGATCTCTGGAAACACCATATATTTT.

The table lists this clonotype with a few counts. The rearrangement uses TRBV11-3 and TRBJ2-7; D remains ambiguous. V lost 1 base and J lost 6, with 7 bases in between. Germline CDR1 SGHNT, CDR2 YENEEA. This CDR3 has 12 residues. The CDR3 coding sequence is TGTGCCAGCAGCTTAGTTATCTTCGAGCAGTACTTC. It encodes CASSLVIFEQYF. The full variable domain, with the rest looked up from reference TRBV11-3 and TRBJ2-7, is EAGVVQSPRYKIIEKKQPVAFWCNPISGHNTLYWYLQNLGQGPELLIRYENEEAVDDSQLPKDRFSAERLKGVDSTLKIQPAELGDSAVYLCASSLVIFEQYFGPGTRLTVT.

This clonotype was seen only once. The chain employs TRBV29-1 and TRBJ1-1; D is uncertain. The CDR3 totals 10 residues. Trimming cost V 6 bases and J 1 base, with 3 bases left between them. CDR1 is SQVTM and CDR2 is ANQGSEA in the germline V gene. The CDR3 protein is CSVPNTEAFF. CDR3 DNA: TGCAGCGTCCCGAACACTGAAGCTTTCTTT.

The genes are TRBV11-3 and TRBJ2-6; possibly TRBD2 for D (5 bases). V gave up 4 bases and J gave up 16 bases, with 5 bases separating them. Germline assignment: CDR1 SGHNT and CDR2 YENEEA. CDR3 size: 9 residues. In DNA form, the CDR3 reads TGTGCCAGCAGCTCGGGACTGACTTTC. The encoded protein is CASSSGLTF. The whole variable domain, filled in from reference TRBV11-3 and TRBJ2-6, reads EAGVVQSPRYKIIEKKQPVAFWCNPISGHNTLYWYLQNLGQGPELLIRYENEEAVDDSQLPKDRFSAERLKGVDSTLKIQPAELGDSAVYLCASSSGLTFGAGSRLTVL.

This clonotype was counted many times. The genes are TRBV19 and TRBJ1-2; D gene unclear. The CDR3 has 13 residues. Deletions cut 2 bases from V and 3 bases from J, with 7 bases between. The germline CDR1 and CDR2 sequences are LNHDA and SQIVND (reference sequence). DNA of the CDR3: TGTGCCAGTAGTATACAGACGGACTATGGCTACACCTTC. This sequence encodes CASSIQTDYGYTF.

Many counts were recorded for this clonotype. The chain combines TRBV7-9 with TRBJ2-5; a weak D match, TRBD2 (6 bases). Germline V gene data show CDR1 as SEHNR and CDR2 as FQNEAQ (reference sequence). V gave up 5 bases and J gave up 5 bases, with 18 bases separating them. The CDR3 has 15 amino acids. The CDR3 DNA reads TGTGCCAGCAGCCCGCGGGCTAGCGAGGGGGAGACCCAGTACTTC. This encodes CASSPRASEGETQYF.

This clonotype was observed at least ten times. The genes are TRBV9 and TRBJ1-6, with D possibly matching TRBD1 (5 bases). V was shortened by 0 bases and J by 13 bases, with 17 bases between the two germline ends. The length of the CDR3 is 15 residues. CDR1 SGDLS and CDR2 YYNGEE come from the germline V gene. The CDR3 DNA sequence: TGTGCCAGCAGCGTAGGGGGGTTGATGGTTGATCCCCTCCACTTT. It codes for CASSVGGLMVDPLHF.

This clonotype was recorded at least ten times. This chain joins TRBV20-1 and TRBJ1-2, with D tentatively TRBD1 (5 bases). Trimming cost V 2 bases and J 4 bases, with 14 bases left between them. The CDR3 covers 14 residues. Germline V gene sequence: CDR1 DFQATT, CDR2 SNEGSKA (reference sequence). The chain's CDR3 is CSARRGPNSYGYTF. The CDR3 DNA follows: TGCAGTGCTAGAAGGGGCCCAAACAGCTATGGCTACACCTTC.

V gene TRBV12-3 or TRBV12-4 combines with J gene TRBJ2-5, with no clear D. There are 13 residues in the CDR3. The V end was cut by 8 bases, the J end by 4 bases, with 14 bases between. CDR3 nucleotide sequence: TGTGCCAGCGGCCTTGGGTGGGGAGAGACCCAGTACTTC. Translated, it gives CASGLGWGETQYF.

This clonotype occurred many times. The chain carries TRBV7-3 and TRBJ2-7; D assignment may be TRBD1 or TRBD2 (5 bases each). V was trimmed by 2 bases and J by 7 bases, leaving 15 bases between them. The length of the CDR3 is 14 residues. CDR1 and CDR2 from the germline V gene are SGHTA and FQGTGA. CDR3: CASSLLAGTGEQYF. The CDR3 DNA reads TGTGCCAGCAGCTTACTCGCAGGGACGGGTGAGCAGTACTTC.

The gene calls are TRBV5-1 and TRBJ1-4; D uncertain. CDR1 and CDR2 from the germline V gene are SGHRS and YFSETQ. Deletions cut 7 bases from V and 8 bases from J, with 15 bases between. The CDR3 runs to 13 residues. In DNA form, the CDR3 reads TGCGCCAGCCGAAGTCCGGACGCCGAAAAACTGTTTTTT. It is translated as CASRSPDAEKLFF.

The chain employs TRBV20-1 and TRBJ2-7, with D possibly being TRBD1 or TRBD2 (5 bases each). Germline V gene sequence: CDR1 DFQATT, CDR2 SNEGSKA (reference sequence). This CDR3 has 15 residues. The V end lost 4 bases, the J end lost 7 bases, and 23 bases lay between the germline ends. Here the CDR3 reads CSATNPGTPLGEQYF. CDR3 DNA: TGCAGTGCTACCAACCCCGGGACCCCACTGGGAGAGCAGTACTTC.

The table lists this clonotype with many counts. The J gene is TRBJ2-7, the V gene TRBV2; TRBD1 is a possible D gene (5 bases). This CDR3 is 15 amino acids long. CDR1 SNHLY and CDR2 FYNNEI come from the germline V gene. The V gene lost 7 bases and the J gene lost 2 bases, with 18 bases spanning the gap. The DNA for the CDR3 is TGTGCCAGCATCCAGGGTCCAATTACTACCTACGAGCAGTACTTC. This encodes CASIQGPITTYEQYF.

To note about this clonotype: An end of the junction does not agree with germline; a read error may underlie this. CDR3 nucleotides: TGCAGTGCCACGCCGGGGGGGTACAATGAGCCCCAGCATTTT. Protein: CSATPGGYNEPQHF. The rearrangement links TRBV20-1 to TRBJ1-5, with a weak D call TRBD1 (5 bases). Germline V gene data show CDR1 as DFQATT and CDR2 as SNEGSKA (reference sequence). This CDR3 region has 14 residues.

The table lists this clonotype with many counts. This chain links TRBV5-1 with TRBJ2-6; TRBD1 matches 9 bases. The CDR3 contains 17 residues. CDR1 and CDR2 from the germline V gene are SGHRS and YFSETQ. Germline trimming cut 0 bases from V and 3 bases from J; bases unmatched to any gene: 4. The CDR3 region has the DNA TGCGCCAGCAGCTTGGGTAGGACAGGGGATGGGGCCAACGTCCTGACTTTC. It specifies CASSLGRTGDGANVLTF. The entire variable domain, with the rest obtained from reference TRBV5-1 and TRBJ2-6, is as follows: KAGVTQTPRYLIKTRGQQVTLSCSPISGHRSVSWYQQTPGQGLQFLFEYFSETQRNKGNFPGRFSGRQFSNSRSEMNVSTLELGDSALYLCASSLGRTGDGANVLTFGAGSRLTVL.

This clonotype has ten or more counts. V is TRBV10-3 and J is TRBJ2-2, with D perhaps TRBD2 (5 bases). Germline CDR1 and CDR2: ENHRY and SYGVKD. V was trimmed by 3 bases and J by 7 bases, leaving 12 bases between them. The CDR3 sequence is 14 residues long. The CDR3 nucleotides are TGTGCCATCAGTGATGGACTCCTCGGCGGGGAGCTGTTTTTT. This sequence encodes CAISDGLLGGELFF.

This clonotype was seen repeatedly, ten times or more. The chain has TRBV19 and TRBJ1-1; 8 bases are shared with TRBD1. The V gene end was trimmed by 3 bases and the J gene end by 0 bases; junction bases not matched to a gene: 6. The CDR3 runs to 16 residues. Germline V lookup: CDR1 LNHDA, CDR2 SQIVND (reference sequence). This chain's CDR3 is CASSIGQGWLNTEAFF. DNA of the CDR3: TGTGCCAGTAGTATTGGACAGGGATGGTTGAACACTGAAGCTTTCTTT.

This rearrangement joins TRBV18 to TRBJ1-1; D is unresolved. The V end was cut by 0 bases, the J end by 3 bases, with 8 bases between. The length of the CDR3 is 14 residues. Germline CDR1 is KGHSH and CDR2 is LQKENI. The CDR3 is CASSPPGSDTEAFF. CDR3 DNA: TGTGCCAGCTCACCACCGGGCAGCGACACTGAAGCTTTCTTT. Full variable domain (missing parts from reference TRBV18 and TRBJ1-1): NAGVMQNPRHLVRRRGQEARLRCSPMKGHSHVYWYRQLPEEGLKFMVYLQKENIIDESGMPKERFSAEFPKEGPSILRIQQVVRGDSAAYFCASSPPGSDTEAFFGQGTRLTVV.

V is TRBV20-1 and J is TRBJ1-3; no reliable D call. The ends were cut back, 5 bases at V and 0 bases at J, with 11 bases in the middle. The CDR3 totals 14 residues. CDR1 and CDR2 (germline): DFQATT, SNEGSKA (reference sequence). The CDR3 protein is CSAPRPDSGNTIYF. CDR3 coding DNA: TGCAGTGCTCCGCGGCCCGACTCTGGAAACACCATATATTTT.

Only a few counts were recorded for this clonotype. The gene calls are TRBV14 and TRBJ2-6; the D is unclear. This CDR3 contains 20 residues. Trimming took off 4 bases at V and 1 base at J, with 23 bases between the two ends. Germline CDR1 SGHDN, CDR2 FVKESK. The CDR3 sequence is CASSPRRFLWERSGANVLTF. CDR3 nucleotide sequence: TGTGCCAGCAGCCCTAGGCGCTTCCTATGGGAAAGGTCTGGGGCCAACGTCCTGACTTTC.

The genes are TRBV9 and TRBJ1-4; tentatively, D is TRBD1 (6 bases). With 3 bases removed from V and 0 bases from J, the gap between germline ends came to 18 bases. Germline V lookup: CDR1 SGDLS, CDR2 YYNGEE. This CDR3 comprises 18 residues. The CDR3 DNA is TGTGCCAGCAGCGGGTCTTCAGGGGATGGGGCAACTAATGAAAAACTGTTTTTT. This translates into CASSGSSGDGATNEKLFF.